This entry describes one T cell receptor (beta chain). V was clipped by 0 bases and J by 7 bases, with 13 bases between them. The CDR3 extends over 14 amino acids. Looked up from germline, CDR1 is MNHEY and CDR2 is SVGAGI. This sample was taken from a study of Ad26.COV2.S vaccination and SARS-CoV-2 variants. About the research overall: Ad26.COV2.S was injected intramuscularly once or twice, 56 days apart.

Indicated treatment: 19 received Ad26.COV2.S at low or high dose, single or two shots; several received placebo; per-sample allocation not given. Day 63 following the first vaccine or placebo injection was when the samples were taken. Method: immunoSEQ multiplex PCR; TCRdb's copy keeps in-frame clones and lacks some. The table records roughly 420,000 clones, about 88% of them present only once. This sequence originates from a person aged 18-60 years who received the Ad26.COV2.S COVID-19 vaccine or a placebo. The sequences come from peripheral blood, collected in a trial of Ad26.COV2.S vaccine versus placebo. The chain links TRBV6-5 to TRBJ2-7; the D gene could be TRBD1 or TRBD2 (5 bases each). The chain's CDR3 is CASSYSDGAWEQYF. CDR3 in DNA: TGTGCCAGCAGTTACTCGGACGGGGCCTGGGAGCAGTACTTC.